A selection of T cell receptor beta chains follows, all from one sample in a study of cytomegalovirus exposure and HLA in healthy donors. The assay was immunoSEQ multiplex PCR, and TCRdb's table has in-frame clones only and misses some. This repertoire shows about 110,000 clones, 15% to 17% found once; its top ten account for 1.5% to 2%. The sample comprised PBMCs. The receptors were sampled from a woman between 18 and 29 years old in good health and CMV-seronegative. The CDR3 runs from the conserved cysteine through the conserved F or W. The D gene is left open where the match is weak. Clone sizes are given selectively: once, few, many, or a class where the clone is expanded.

TRBJ1-1	TRBD1	TRBV12-5	few	CASGLDRGHGTEAFF	TGTGCTAGTGGTCTCGACAGGGGGCATGGTACTGAAGCTTTCTTT
TRBJ2-7	TRBD1	TRBV10-3	.	CAISPGQPYEQYF	TGTGCCATCAGCCCGGGACAGCCCTACGAGCAGTACTTC
TRBJ1-2	.	TRBV2	.	CASKGGIYGYTF	TGTGCCAGCAAAGGGGGTATATATGGCTACACCTTC
TRBJ1-2	.	TRBV6-1	few	CASSEGGRSYGYTF	TGTGCCAGCAGTGAAGGGGGCAGAAGCTATGGCTACACCTTC
TRBJ1-1	.	TRBV7-8	few	CASSLSSRQRQMNTEAFF	TGTGCCAGCAGCTTAAGCTCCCGACAGCGACAAATGAACACTGAAGCTTTCTTT
TRBJ2-2	TRBD1	TRBV2	.	CASSEHRDRSNTGELFF	TGTGCCAGCAGCGAACACCGGGACAGGTCGAACACCGGGGAGCTGTTTTTT
TRBJ2-1	TRBD2	TRBV7-2	.	CASSFGLAGVGEQFF	TGTGCCAGCAGCTTTGGACTAGCGGGAGTGGGGGAGCAGTTCTTC
TRBJ1-5	.	TRBV5-5	.	CASSLADSSGMSQHF	TGTGCCAGCAGCCTAGCCGACTCCTCGGGTATGTCCCAGCATTTT
TRBJ1-5	.	TRBV5-6	few	CASSSSRAQPQHF	TGTGCCAGCAGCTCCTCGAGGGCTCAGCCCCAGCATTTT
TRBJ2-6	TRBD1	TRBV30	.	CACGTGDFGANVLTF	TGTGCCTGCGGGACAGGGGACTTTGGGGCCAACGTCCTGACTTTC
TRBJ2-1	TRBD2	TRBV30	few	CAWSVGLAGGRGEQFF	TGTGCCTGGAGTGTAGGGCTAGCGGGAGGACGAGGTGAGCAGTTCTTC
TRBJ2-7	TRBD1	TRBV6-6	.	CASSYPSGTGSHEQYF	TGTGCCAGCAGTTACCCCTCGGGGACAGGGTCCCACGAGCAGTACTTC
TRBJ1-5	TRBD1	TRBV13	.	CASSETGDQPQHF	TGTGCCAGCAGCGAAACAGGGGATCAGCCCCAGCATTTT
TRBJ1-2	.	TRBV13	.	CASSLKSPGYGYTF	TGTGCCAGCAGCTTAAAATCTCCCGGCTATGGCTACACCTTC
TRBJ2-7	TRBD1	TRBV15	.	CATSRPRQGVDEQYF	TGTGCCACCAGCAGGCCGCGACAGGGGGTTGACGAGCAGTACTTC
TRBJ1-1	.	TRBV27	few	CASGGDRINTEAFF	TGTGCCAGTGGCGGGGACCGAATCAACACTGAAGCTTTCTTT
TRBJ2-2	TRBD1	TRBV9	.	CASSAGGQITGELFF	TGTGCCAGCAGCGCAGGGGGACAGATCACCGGGGAGCTGTTTTTT
TRBJ2-7	.	TRBV4-2	.	CASSPGGGDSSYEQYF	TGTGCCAGCAGCCCAGGAGGCGGGGACAGCTCCTACGAGCAGTACTTC
TRBJ1-2	.	TRBV5-6	few	CASSFVPTGRYGYGYTF	TGTGCCAGCAGCTTTGTACCAACAGGGCGGTATGGCTATGGCTACACCTTC
TRBJ1-3	TRBD1	TRBV28	few	CASSPTGFGNTIYF	TGTGCCAGCAGCCCGACAGGGTTTGGAAACACCATATATTTT
TRBJ2-7	.	TRBV6-1	few	CASSDYYEQYF	TGTGCCAGCAGTGACTATTACGAGCAGTACTTC
TRBJ2-1	TRBD2	TRBV27	few	CASSWGLAANEQFF	TGTGCCAGCAGTTGGGGACTAGCGGCTAATGAGCAGTTCTTC
TRBJ2-1	TRBD2	TRBV6-4	.	CASSDTAGGGEDEQFF	TGTGCCAGCAGTGACACGGCTGGCGGGGGGGAAGATGAGCAGTTCTTC
TRBJ2-7	.	TRBV30	few	CAWSVGGASGGGEQYF	TGTGCCTGGAGTGTAGGTGGTGCTAGCGGAGGGGGCGAGCAGTACTTC
TRBJ2-3	.	TRBV7-3	.	CASSLSTDTQYF	TGTGCCAGCAGCCTAAGCACAGATACGCAGTATTTT
TRBJ2-7	TRBD1	TRBV27	.	CASSFGRQGYEQYF	TGTGCCAGCAGTTTTGGAAGACAGGGCTACGAGCAGTACTTC
TRBJ2-3	.	TRBV5-1	few	CASSYSGTSTDTQYF	TGCGCCAGCAGCTATAGCGGTACTAGCACAGATACGCAGTATTTT
TRBJ2-7	.	TRBV6-5	few	CASSWRARDEQYF	TGTGCCAGCAGTTGGCGGGCACGGGACGAGCAGTACTTC
TRBJ1-6	TRBD1	TRBV5-1	.	CASSLVGQGASSPLHF	TGCGCCAGCAGCTTAGTGGGACAGGGGGCCAGTTCACCCCTCCACTTT
TRBJ1-1	.	TRBV19	.	CASSIALTNTEAFF	TGTGCCAGTAGTATCGCCCTAACGAACACTGAAGCTTTCTTT
TRBJ1-1	.	TRBV10-2	few	CASRARGSNTEAFF	TGCGCCAGCAGGGCTCGGGGGTCCAACACTGAAGCTTTCTTT
TRBJ1-2	.	TRBV19	.	CASSIGAGTFDLYGYTF	TGTGCCAGTAGTATAGGCGCCGGGACATTTGACCTTTATGGCTACACCTTC
TRBJ1-2	TRBD1	TRBV18	.	CASSPPGTGGDGYTF	TGTGCCAGCTCACCGCCCGGGACAGGGGGGGATGGCTACACCTTC
TRBJ2-7	.	TRBV28	few	CASSRDRNYEQYF	TGTGCCAGCAGCCGCGACAGAAACTACGAGCAGTACTTC
TRBJ1-5	TRBD1	TRBV4-3	.	CASSQDTGGSQPQHF	TGCGCCAGCAGCCAAGACACAGGGGGAAGTCAGCCCCAGCATTTT
TRBJ1-1	.	TRBV30	.	CAWSVSGTEAFF	TGTGCCTGGAGTGTTTCGGGCACTGAAGCTTTCTTT
TRBJ1-6	TRBD1	TRBV5-4	few	CASSPGTGNNSPLHF	TGTGCCAGCAGCCCCGGGACAGGGAATAATTCACCCCTCCACTTT
TRBJ1-4	.	TRBV25-1	.	CASSDLATNEKLFF	TGTGCCAGCAGTGACCTAGCAACTAATGAAAAACTGTTTTTT
TRBJ2-7	TRBD2	TRBV28	.	CASNPGTSFRGAYEQYF	TGTGCCAGCAACCCCGGGACTAGCTTCCGGGGGGCCTACGAGCAGTACTTC
TRBJ1-1	.	TRBV5-1	few	CASSVIGGGTEAFF	TGCGCCAGCAGCGTTATCGGGGGGGGCACTGAAGCTTTCTTT
TRBJ2-2	.	TRBV7-7	few	CASSWGGTTGELFF	TGTGCCAGCAGCTGGGGAGGCACGACCGGGGAGCTGTTTTTT
TRBJ1-4	.	TRBV2	.	CASRLREGEKLFF	TGTGCCAGCAGGCTCCGGGAAGGAGAAAAACTGTTTTTT
TRBJ1-4	.	TRBV2	.	CASSAVTNEKLFF	TGTGCCAGCAGTGCGGTTACTAATGAAAAACTGTTTTTT
TRBJ2-1	TRBD2	TRBV27	few	CASSPGTSGEQFF	TGTGCCAGCAGCCCAGGGACTAGCGGGGAGCAGTTCTTC
TRBJ2-7	TRBD2	TRBV6-5	few	CASSPLAGGLYEQYF	TGTGCCAGCAGTCCCCTCGCGGGAGGACTCTACGAGCAGTACTTC
TRBJ2-3	TRBD1	TRBV7-9	.	CASSLAQRTGITDTQYF	TGTGCCAGCAGCTTAGCCCAACGGACAGGGATCACAGATACGCAGTATTTT
TRBJ2-7	.	TRBV4-1	few	CASSLSPTYEQYF	TGCGCCAGCAGCCTTTCCCCAACATACGAGCAGTACTTC
TRBJ1-5	.	TRBV7-8	.	CASSLGGYSNQPQHF	TGTGCCAGCAGTCTAGGGGGTTATAGCAATCAGCCCCAGCATTTT
TRBJ2-7	TRBD1	TRBV7-3	few	CASSLGTGVPYEQYF	TGTGCCAGCAGCCTTGGGACAGGGGTACCCTACGAGCAGTACTTC